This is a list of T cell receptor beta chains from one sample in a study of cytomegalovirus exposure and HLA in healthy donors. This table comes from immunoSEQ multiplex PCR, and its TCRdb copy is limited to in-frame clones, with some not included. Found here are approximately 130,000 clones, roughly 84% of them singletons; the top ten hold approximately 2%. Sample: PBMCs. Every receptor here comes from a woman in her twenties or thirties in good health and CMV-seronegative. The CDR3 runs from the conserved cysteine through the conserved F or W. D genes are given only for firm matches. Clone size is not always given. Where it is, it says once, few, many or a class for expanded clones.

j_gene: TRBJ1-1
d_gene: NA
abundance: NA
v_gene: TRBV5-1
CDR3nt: TGCGCCAGCAGCTTGTCAGTTTCCAACACTGAAGCTTTCTTT
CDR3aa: CASSLSVSNTEAFF

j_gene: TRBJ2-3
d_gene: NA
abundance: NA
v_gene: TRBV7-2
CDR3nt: TGTGCCAGCAGCTTAGAGCCCGCCAGGGGTTCCGGTACGCAGTATTTT
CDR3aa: CASSLEPARGSGTQYF

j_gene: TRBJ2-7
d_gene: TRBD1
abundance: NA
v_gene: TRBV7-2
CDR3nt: TGTGCCAGCAGCTCTCCACGGACAGGCGACTACGAGCAGTACTTC
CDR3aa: CASSSPRTGDYEQYF

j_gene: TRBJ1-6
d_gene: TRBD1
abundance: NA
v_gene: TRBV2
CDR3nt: TGTGCCAGCAGGGGACAGGGGCATTCACCCCTCCACTTT
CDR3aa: CASRGQGHSPLHF

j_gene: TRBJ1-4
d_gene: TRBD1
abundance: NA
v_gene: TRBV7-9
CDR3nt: TGTGCCAGCAGCTTATTGGTACGGGACAGGGAAAATGAAAAACTGTTTTTT
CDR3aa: CASSLLVRDRENEKLFF

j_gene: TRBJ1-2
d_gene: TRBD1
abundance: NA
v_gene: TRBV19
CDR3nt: TGTGCCAGTAGGGCTCGACAGGGGGCTGCCGGAACCTCTTCTAACTATGGCTACACCTTC
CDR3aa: CASRARQGAAGTSSNYGYTF

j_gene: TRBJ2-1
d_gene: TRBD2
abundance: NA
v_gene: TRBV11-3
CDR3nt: TGTGCCAGCAGCTTAGAGGGGACTAGTATTTACAATGAGCAGTTCTTC
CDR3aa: CASSLEGTSIYNEQFF

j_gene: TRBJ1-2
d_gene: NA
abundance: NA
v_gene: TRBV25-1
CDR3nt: TGTGCCAGCAGTGAAGGTTTGGGCGCCTATGGCTACACCTTC
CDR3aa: CASSEGLGAYGYTF

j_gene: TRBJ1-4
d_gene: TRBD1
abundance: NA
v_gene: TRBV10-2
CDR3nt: TGCGCCAGCAGGGACAGGGGGCGGGGTAGTAATGAAAAACTGTTTTTT
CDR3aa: CASRDRGRGSNEKLFF

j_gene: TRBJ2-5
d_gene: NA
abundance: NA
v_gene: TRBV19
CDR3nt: TGTGCCAGTAGTATCGGGGGGACCCAGTACTTC
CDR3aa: CASSIGGTQYF

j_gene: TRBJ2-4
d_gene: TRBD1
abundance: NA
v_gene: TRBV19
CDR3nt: TGTGCCAGTAGTATATTGAGGGGGCACATTCAGTACTTC
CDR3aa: CASSILRGHIQYF

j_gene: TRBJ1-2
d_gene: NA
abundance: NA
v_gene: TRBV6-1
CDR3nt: TGTGCCAGCAGCGAGGAGGGGCGCGGAGGCTACACCTTC
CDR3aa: CASSEEGRGGYTF

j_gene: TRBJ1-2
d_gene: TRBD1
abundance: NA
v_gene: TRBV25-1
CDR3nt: TGTGCCAGCTCTCATTCAGGGGGCGCCGACTATGGCTACACCTTC
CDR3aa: CASSHSGGADYGYTF

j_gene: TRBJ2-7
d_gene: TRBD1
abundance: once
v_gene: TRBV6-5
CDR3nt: TGTGCCAGCAGTTCCGACAGGGGCTACGAGCAGTACTTC
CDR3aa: CASSSDRGYEQYF

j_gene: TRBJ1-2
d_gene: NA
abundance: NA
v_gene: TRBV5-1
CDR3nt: TGCGCCAGCAGCTTGGAGGGCAGGGGAAGAGAGGGCTACACCTTC
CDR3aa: CASSLEGRGREGYTF

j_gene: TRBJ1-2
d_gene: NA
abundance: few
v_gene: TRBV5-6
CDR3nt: TGTGCCAGCAGCTTAGGGAGGGACGCAGGGACCTTC
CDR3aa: CASSLGRDAGTF

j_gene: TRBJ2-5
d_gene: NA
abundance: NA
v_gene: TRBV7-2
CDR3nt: TGTGCCAGCAGCTTTCAGGGGAGGGGAGAGACCCAGTACTTC
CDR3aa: CASSFQGRGETQYF

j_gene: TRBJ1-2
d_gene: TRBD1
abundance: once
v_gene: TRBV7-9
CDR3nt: TGTGCCAGCAGCTCGACAGGGAAATATGGCTACACCTTC
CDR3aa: CASSSTGKYGYTF

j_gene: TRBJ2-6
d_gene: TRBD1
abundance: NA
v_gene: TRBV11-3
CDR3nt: TGTGCCAGCAGCTTAAGGTTGGGACAGGGGAGGGCCAACGTCCTGACTTTC
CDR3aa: CASSLRLGQGRANVLTF

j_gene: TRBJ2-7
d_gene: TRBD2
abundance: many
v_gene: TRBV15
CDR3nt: TGTGCCACCAGCAGGGGTACTAGCGGGGGGAAATACGAGCAGTACTTC
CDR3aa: CATSRGTSGGKYEQYF

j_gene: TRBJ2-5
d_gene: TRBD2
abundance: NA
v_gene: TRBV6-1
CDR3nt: TGTGCCAGCAGTGAGGGACTAGCGGGGGGGCAAGAGACCCAGTACTTC
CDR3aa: CASSEGLAGGQETQYF

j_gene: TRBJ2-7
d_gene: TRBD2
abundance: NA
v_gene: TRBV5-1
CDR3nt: TGCGCCAGCAGCTTTCAGGGAGGGTCCTACGAGCAGTACTTC
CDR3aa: CASSFQGGSYEQYF

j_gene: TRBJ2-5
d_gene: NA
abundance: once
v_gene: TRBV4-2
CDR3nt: TGTGCCAGCAGCCCGTACTTCCAGGGTGCTCAAGAGACCCAGTACTTC
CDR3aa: CASSPYFQGAQETQYF

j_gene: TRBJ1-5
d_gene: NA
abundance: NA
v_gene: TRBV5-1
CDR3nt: TGCGCCAGCAGCTTGCGGCCAGGGTCGGATCAGCCCCAGCATTTT
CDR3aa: CASSLRPGSDQPQHF

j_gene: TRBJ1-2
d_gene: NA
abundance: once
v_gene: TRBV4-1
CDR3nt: TGCGCCAGCAGCCCCAACTCAGGGGAACACTATGGTTACACCTTC
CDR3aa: CASSPNSGEHYGYTF

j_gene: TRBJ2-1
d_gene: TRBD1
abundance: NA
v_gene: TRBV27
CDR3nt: TGTGCCAGCAGCCCCGGGACAGCGTACAATGAGCAGTTCTTC
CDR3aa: CASSPGTAYNEQFF

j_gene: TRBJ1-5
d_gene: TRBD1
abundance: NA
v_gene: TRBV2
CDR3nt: TGTGCCAGCAGCCAAGACCGGGACAGGGGGTTTCAGCCCCAGCATTTT
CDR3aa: CASSQDRDRGFQPQHF

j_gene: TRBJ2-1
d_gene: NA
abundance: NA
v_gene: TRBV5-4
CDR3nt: TGTGCCAGCAGCTGGGAGGGGGCCTACAATGAGCAGTTCTTC
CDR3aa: CASSWEGAYNEQFF

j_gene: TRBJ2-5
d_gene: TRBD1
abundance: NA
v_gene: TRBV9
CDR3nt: TGTGCCAGCAGCGCCAGGGGGCCTGGGGAGACCCAGTACTTC
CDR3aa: CASSARGPGETQYF

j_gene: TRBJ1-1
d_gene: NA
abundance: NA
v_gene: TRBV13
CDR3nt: TGTGCCAGCAGCCCTACCGAAAATACTGAAGCTTTCTTT
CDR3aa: CASSPTENTEAFF

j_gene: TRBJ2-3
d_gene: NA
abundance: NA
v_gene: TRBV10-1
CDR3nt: TGCGCCACCCAAGGGGCAGCCTTACAAGATACGCAGTATTTT
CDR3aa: CATQGAALQDTQYF

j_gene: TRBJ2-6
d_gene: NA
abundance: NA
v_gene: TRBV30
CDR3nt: TGTGCCTGGACAGGGGTTGGGGCCAACGTCCTGACTTTC
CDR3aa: CAWTGVGANVLTF

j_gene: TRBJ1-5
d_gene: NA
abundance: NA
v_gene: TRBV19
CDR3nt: TGTGCCAGTAGCCCCTTTGAGGGATCGAATCAGCCCCAGCATTTT
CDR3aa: CASSPFEGSNQPQHF

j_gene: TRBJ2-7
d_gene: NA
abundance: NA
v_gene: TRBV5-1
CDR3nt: TGCGCCAGCAGCGGAGCCTATAACTTGGGTACGTCCTACGAGCAGTACTTC
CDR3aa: CASSGAYNLGTSYEQYF

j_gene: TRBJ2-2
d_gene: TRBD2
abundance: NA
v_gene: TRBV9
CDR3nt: TGTGCCAGCAGCTCCCGAGGTAGCGGGGTTTCAAACACCGGGGAGCTGTTTTTT
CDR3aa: CASSSRGSGVSNTGELFF

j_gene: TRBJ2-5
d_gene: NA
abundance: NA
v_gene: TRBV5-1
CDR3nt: TGCGCCAGCAGCTTGGAAAGTCGGGGTGGTGGGGAGACCCAGTACTTC
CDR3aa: CASSLESRGGGETQYF

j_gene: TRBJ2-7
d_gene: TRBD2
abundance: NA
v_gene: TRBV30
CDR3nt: TGTGCCTGGAGTGTATGGGCTAGCGGGGCGGGGGAGCAGTACTTC
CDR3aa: CAWSVWASGAGEQYF

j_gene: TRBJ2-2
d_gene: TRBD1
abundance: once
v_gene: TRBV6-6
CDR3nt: TGTGCCAGCAGGGGACAGGTGAACACCGGGGAGCTGTTTTTT
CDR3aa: CASRGQVNTGELFF

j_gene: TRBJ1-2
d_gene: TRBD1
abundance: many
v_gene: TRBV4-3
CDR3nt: TGCGCCAGCAGCCAAGGACCGGGACAGTCATATGGCTACACCTTC
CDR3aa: CASSQGPGQSYGYTF

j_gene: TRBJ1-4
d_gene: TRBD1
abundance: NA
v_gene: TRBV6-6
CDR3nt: TGTGCCAGCCTCGACAGGGTCGATAATGAAAAACTGTTTTTT
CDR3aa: CASLDRVDNEKLFF

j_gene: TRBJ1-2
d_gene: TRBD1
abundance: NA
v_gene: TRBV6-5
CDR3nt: TGTGCCAGCAATCACCCGGGACAGGACTATGGCTACACCTTC
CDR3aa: CASNHPGQDYGYTF

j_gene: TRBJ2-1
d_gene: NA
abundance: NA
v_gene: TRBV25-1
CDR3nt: TGTGCCAGCAGCCCGAGCCTCCCCCGCTCCTACAATGAGCAGTTCTTC
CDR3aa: CASSPSLPRSYNEQFF

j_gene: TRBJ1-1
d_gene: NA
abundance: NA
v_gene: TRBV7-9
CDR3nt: TGTGCCAGCAGCCCTATTAGTGGAGCTGAAGCTTTCTTT
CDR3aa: CASSPISGAEAFF

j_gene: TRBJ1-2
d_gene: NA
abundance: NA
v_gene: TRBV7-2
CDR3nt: TGTGCCAGCAGCCTGACTGCGGGCTGGGGCTACACCTTC
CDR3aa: CASSLTAGWGYTF

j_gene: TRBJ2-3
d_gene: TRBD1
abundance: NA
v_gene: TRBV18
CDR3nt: TGTGCCAGCTCACCCTCAACAGGGGGCGGGGATACGCAGTATTTT
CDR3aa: CASSPSTGGGDTQYF

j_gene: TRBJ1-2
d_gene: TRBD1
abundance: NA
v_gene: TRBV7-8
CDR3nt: TGTGCCAGCAGCTGGGGGGGACAGGGCTATGGCTACACCTTC
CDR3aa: CASSWGGQGYGYTF

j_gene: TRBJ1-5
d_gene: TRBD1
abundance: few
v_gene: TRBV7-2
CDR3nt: TGTGCCAGCAGCCCAGGGACAGGGTGGAATCAGCCCCAGCATTTT
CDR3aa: CASSPGTGWNQPQHF

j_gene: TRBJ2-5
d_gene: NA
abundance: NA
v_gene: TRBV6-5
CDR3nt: TGTGCCAGCAGTTACGGACTTGGGCGGAGCCAAGAGACCCAGTACTTC
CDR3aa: CASSYGLGRSQETQYF

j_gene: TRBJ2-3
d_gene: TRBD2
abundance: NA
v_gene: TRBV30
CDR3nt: TGTGCCTGGAGGCGACTAGCGGCTAGCACAGATACGCAGTATTTT
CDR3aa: CAWRRLAASTDTQYF

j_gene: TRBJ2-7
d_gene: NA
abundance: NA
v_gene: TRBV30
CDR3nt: TGTGCCTGGAGTGCCCACAGGGGCCGGGGGGAGCAGTACTTC
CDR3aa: CAWSAHRGRGEQYF

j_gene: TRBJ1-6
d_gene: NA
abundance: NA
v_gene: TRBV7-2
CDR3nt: TGTGCCAGCAGCTTAGAGTTTCGGGGATCAGCACCCCTCCACTTT
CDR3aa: CASSLEFRGSAPLHF

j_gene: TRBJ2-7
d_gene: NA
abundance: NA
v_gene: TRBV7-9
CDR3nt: TGTGCCAGCAGCCCCGGGGGACTCTCGAACTACGAGCAGTACTTC
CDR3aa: CASSPGGLSNYEQYF

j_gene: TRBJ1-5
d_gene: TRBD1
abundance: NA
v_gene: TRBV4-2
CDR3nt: TGTGCCAGCAGCCAAGGTACAGGGGATTGGGACAATCAGCCCCAGCATTTT
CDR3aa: CASSQGTGDWDNQPQHF

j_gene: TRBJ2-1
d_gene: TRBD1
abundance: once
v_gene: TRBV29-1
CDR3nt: TGCAGCGTCGGGACAGGGAATGAGCAGTTCTTC
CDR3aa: CSVGTGNEQFF

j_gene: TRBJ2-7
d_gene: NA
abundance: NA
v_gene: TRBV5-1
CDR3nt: TGCGCCAGCAGTTCCGCGCCTGGACAGACCTACGAGCAGTACTTC
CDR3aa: CASSSAPGQTYEQYF